These T cell receptor beta chains were read from a single sample in a study of T-cell reconstitution after alpha-beta-depleted transplantation in children. MiXCR, applied by TCRdb to the PCR reads, yields one record per CDR3 protein. The sample consists of 200,000 to 300,000 distinct CDR3 sequences, approximately 12% of them appearing once. This specimen was PBMCs from the stem cell graft donor, taken from the stem cell graft. These TCRs come from a human donor who donated a stem cell graft to a child with acute lymphoblastic leukemia. The conserved cysteine and the conserved F or W are not part of the CDR3 here. Each record gives: CDR3 protein, J gene, V gene.

CDR3 protein: ASSYILGYEQY; J gene: TRBJ2-7; V gene: TRBV12-3/TRBV12-4
CDR3 protein: ASSLEAGGGQF; J gene: TRBJ2-1; V gene: TRBV7-2
CDR3 protein: ASSPSRGTVRDTQY; J gene: TRBJ2-3; V gene: TRBV9
CDR3 protein: ASSVVLAGYNEQF; J gene: TRBJ2-1; V gene: TRBV9
CDR3 protein: ASSGFMNTGELF; J gene: TRBJ2-2; V gene: TRBV9
CDR3 protein: ASSLQGEAF; J gene: TRBJ1-1; V gene: TRBV27
CDR3 protein: ASSAPPRRSYNEQF; J gene: TRBJ2-1; V gene: TRBV19
CDR3 protein: SARGLAGSYNEQF; J gene: TRBJ2-1; V gene: TRBV20-1
CDR3 protein: ASSLRTGALYEQY; J gene: TRBJ2-7; V gene: TRBV12-3/TRBV12-4
CDR3 protein: SAVRDRVSGEQY; J gene: TRBJ2-7; V gene: TRBV20-1
CDR3 protein: ASSKEPGYNEQF; J gene: TRBJ2-1; V gene: TRBV21-1
CDR3 protein: SARSGSLPNEQF; J gene: TRBJ2-1; V gene: TRBV20-1
CDR3 protein: ASSLAPGQASTGELF; J gene: TRBJ2-2; V gene: TRBV5-1
CDR3 protein: ASSLGGGVTDTQY; J gene: TRBJ2-3; V gene: TRBV12-3/TRBV12-4
CDR3 protein: ASSERLAGPYNEQF; J gene: TRBJ2-1; V gene: TRBV25-1
CDR3 protein: ASSRGPGPYGYT; J gene: TRBJ1-2; V gene: TRBV27
CDR3 protein: ASSQGGNTGELF; J gene: TRBJ2-2; V gene: TRBV14
CDR3 protein: ASSGGSYEQY; J gene: TRBJ2-7; V gene: TRBV5-1
CDR3 protein: AISRTSGAQETQY; J gene: TRBJ2-5; V gene: TRBV10-3
CDR3 protein: ASSTGRGSNQPQH; J gene: TRBJ1-5; V gene: TRBV2
CDR3 protein: AWGTGTTLGETQY; J gene: TRBJ2-5; V gene: TRBV30
CDR3 protein: ASSTRRTPLH; J gene: TRBJ1-6; V gene: TRBV7-2
CDR3 protein: AWSVAQLNTIY; J gene: TRBJ1-3; V gene: TRBV30
CDR3 protein: ASSTGTTERETQY; J gene: TRBJ2-5; V gene: TRBV3-1
CDR3 protein: ASSLLPNPPETQY; J gene: TRBJ2-5; V gene: TRBV12-3/TRBV12-4
CDR3 protein: ASSLNPGVYEQY; J gene: TRBJ2-7; V gene: TRBV27
CDR3 protein: ASTSIRVQAF; J gene: TRBJ1-1; V gene: TRBV7-2
CDR3 protein: ASSQDRSGAYGYT; J gene: TRBJ1-2; V gene: TRBV4-3
CDR3 protein: ASSQGSSGISPFPQY; J gene: TRBJ2-3; V gene: TRBV3-1
CDR3 protein: ASSAGQDYEQY; J gene: TRBJ2-7; V gene: TRBV6-1
CDR3 protein: ASSPMARGGMEQF; J gene: TRBJ2-1; V gene: TRBV5-1
CDR3 protein: ASHLSGANGLT; J gene: TRBJ2-6; V gene: TRBV30
CDR3 protein: SVRQSSGNTIY; J gene: TRBJ1-3; V gene: TRBV29-1
CDR3 protein: ASSSFFGDTYEQY; J gene: TRBJ2-7; V gene: TRBV12-3/TRBV12-4
CDR3 protein: ASSLSQGESGYT; J gene: TRBJ1-2; V gene: TRBV12-3/TRBV12-4